This TCR beta chain was sequenced in a study of technical replicates of blood from a few donors. TCRdb's copy holds only in-frame clones and misses some; the assay was immunoSEQ multiplex PCR. This sample has around 80,000 clones, with around 94% found just once. Germline-derived CDR1 and CDR2 are MNHEY and SMNVEV (reference sequence). The CDR3 consists of 14 residues. The V gene end was trimmed by 4 bases and the J gene end by 7 bases; junction bases not matched to a gene: 9. The gene calls are TRBV27 and TRBJ2-7; the match to TRBD1 covers 8 bases. The sequenced material came from T cells isolated from PBMCs. The sequence derives from a human donor in good health. CDR3 coding DNA: TGTGCCAGCAGTTCCGGACAGGGAATTCCTGAGCAGTACTTC. This codes for CASSSGQGIPEQYF.